A single sample is the source of the 8 T cell receptor beta chains below, sequenced in a study of blood T cell repertoires in COVID-19. TCRdb keeps only in-frame clones here, not all; method: immunoSEQ multiplex PCR. The table lists tens of thousands of clones, roughly 81% of them singletons. The sequenced material came from peripheral blood. All receptors come from a man at least 80 years old with COVID-19, enrolled during active disease.

The chain uses TRBV12-5 and TRBJ1-3, with 9 bases matching TRBD1. Germline V gene sequence: CDR1 LGHNT, CDR2 FRNRAP. This CDR3 is built from 14 residues. J was trimmed by 7 bases and V by 5 bases; bases with no gene match: 6. The CDR3 sequence is CASGAGQGMNTIYF. CDR3 nucleotides: TGTGCTAGTGGTGCCGGACAGGGGATGAACACCATATATTTT.

The gene calls are TRBV5-5 and TRBJ1-1; TRBD1 agrees at 9 bases. CDR1 is SGHKS and CDR2 is YYEKEE in the germline V gene (reference sequence). This CDR3 comprises 14 residues. Trimming at V came to 4 bases and at J to 5 bases, leaving 6 bases not matched to a gene. CDR3 protein: CASSIRDRETEAFF. For the CDR3, the DNA is TGTGCCAGCAGCATCCGGGACAGGGAAACTGAAGCTTTCTTT.

In its sample, this clone was seen a few times. The CDR3 loop reads CASRAGGTDTQYF. The CDR3 nucleotides are TGTGCCAGCCGAGCGGGGGGCACAGATACGCAGTATTTT. This chain links TRBV2 with TRBJ2-3, with 8 positions matching TRBD2. CDR1 SNHLY and CDR2 FYNNEI come from the germline V gene. The junction had 2 bases not matched to a gene; V was cut back by 8 bases and J by 1 base. The CDR3 runs to 13 residues.

V and J are TRBV7-2 and TRBJ2-1; D gene unclear. Germline CDR1 SGHTA, CDR2 FQGNSA. This CDR3 is 13 amino acids long. V was clipped by 5 bases and J by 3 bases, with 8 bases between them. The CDR3 nucleotides read TGTGCCAGCAGCCAAGCTAGCTACAATGAGCAGTTCTTC. Translating it yields CASSQASYNEQFF. The full variable domain, its missing parts supplied by reference TRBV7-2 and TRBJ2-1, is GAGVSQSPSNKVTEKGKDVELRCDPISGHTALYWYRQSLGQGLEFLIYFQGNSAPDKSGLPSDRFSAERTGGSVSTLTIQRTQQEDSAVYLCASSQASYNEQFFGPGTRLTVL.

This chain connects TRBV6-5 to TRBJ1-2, with D possibly being TRBD1 (6 bases). The CDR3 has 14 amino acids. The V and J ends lost 5 bases and 3 bases respectively, with 13 bases between them. Germline assignment: CDR1 MNHEY and CDR2 SVGAGI. The CDR3 reads CASSLAGTYYGYTF. The DNA of the CDR3 is TGTGCCAGCAGTCTCGCCGGGACATACTATGGCTACACCTTC.

The CDR3 coding sequence is TGTGCCAGCAGCCCAGGGGGGCAGGGAGCTAACTATGGCTACACCTTC. Translation gives CASSPGGQGANYGYTF. This chain uses TRBV7-2 with TRBJ1-2; 7 nucleotides agree with TRBD1. The CDR3 sequence is 16 residues long. Germline V gene sequence: CDR1 SGHTA, CDR2 FQGNSA. J gave up 0 bases and V 5 bases, and 9 bases lay outside the gene matches.

The chain combines TRBV23-1 with TRBJ1-1; the match to TRBD1 covers 7 bases. TRBV23-1 falls under the ORF class, with uncertain function. The V segment lost 3 bases and the J segment 3 bases; nucleotides outside the gene matches: 19. The CDR3 loop spans 19 amino acids. CDR3 DNA sequence: TGCGCCAGCAGTCACGCCACCCCTATACAGGGGAAGGGCGACACTGAAGCTTTCTTT. Its protein is CASSHATPIQGKGDTEAFF.

The V and J genes are TRBV6-2 or TRBV6-3 and TRBJ1-2; no clear D gene. The CDR3 runs to 16 residues. The germline CDR1 and CDR2 sequences are MNHEY and SVGEGT. Between the trimmed V and J ends, which lost 0 bases and 2 bases, there was a span of 13 bases. CDR3 DNA: TGTGCCAGCAGTTACTCCACCGGCAGGCTGAACTATGGCTACACCTTC. This gives the protein CASSYSTGRLNYGYTF.